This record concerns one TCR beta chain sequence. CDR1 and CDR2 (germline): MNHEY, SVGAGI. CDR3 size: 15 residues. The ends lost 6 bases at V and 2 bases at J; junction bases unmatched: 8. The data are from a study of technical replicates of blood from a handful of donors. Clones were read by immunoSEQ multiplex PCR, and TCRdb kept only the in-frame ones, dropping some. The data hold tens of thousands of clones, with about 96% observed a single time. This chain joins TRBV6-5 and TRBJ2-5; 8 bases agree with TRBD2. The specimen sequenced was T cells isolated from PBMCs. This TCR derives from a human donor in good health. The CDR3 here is CASRSVGTSQETQYF. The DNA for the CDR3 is TGTGCCAGCAGGTCCGTAGGGACTAGTCAAGAGACCCAGTACTTC.